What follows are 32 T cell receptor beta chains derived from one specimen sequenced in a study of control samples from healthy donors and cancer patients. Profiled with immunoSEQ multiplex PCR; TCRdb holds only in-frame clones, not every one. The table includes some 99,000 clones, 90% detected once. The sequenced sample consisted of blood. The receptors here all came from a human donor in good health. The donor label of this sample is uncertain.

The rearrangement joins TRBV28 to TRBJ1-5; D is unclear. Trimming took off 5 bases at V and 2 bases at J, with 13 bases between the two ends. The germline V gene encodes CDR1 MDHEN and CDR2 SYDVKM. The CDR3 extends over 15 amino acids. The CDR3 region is CASSRAGAGNQPQHF. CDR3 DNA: TGTGCCAGCAGTCGGGCGGGCGCCGGCAATCAGCCCCAGCATTTT.

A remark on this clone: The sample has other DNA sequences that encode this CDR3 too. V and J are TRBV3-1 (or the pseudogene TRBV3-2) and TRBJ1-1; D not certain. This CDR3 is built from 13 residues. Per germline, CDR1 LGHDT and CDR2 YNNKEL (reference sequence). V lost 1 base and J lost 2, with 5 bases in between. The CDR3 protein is CASSQGPNTEAFF. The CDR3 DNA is TGTGCCAGCAGCCAAGGCCCTAACACTGAAGCTTTCTTT.

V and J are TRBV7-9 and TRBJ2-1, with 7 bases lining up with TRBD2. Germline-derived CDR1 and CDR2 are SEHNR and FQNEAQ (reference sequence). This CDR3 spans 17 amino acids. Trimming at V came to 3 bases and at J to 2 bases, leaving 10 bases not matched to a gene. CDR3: CASSFYAGDTTYNEQFF. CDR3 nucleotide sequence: TGTGCCAGCAGCTTCTATGCGGGGGATACCACCTACAATGAGCAGTTCTTC.

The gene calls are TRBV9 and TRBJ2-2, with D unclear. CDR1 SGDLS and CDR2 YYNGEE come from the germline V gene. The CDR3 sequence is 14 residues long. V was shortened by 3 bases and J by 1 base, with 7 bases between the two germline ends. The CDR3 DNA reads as TGTGCCAGCAGCGCTCGCGGGAACACCGGGGAGCTGTTTTTT. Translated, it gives CASSARGNTGELFF.

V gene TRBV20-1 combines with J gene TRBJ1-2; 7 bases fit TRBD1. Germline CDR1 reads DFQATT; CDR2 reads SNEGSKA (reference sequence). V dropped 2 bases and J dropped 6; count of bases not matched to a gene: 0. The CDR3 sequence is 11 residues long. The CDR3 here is CSARQGDGYTF. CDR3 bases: TGCAGTGCTAGACAGGGGGATGGCTACACCTTC.

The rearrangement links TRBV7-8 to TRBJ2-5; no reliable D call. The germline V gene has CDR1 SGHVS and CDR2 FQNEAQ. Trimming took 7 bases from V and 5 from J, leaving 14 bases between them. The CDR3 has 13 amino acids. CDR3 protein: CASILNEWETQYF. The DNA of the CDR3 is TGTGCCAGCATCCTAAATGAGTGGGAGACCCAGTACTTC. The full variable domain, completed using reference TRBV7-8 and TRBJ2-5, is GAGVSQSPRYKVAKRGQDVALRCDPISGHVSLFWYQQALGQGPEFLTYFQNEAQLDKSGLPSDRFFAERPEGSVSTLKIQRTQQEDSAVYLCASILNEWETQYFGPGTRLLVL.

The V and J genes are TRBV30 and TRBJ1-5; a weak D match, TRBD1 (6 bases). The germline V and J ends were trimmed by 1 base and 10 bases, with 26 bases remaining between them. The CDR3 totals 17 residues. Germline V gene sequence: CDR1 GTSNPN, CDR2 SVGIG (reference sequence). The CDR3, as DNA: TGTGCCTGGAGTGCACACTCCACCACAGGGCTCCTTATCCCCCAGCATTTT. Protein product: CAWSAHSTTGLLIPQHF.

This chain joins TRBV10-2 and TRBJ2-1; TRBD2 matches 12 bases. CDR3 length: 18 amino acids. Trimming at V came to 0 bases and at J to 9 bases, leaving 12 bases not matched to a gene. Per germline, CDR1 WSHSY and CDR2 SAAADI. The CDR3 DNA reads TGCGCCAGCAGTGAGTCGTTGGGTCTAGCGGGGGGGCCCATTGAGCAGTTCTTC. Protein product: CASSESLGLAGGPIEQFF.

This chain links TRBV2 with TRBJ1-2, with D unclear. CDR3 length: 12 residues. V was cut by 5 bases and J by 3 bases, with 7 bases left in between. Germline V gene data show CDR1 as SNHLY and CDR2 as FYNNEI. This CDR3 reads CASSMDYYGYTF. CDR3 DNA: TGTGCCAGCAGTATGGACTACTATGGCTACACCTTC. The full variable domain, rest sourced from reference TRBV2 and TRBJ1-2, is EPEVTQTPSHQVTQMGQEVILRCVPISNHLYFYWYRQILGQKVEFLVSFYNNEISEKSEIFDDQFSVERPDGSNFTLKIRSTKLEDSAMYFCASSMDYYGYTFGSGTRLTVV.

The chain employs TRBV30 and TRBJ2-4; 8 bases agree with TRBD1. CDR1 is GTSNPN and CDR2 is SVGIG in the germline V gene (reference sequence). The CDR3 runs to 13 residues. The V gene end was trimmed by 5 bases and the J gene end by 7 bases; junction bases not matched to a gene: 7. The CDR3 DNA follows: TGTGCCTGGGGAAAAGGACAGGGCAACATTCAGTACTTC. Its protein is CAWGKGQGNIQYF. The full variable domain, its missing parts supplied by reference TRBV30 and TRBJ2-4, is SQTIHQWPATLVQPVGSPLSLECTVEGTSNPNLYWYRQAAGRGLQLLFYSVGIGQISSEVPQNLSASRPQDRQFILSSKKLLLSDSGFYLCAWGKGQGNIQYFGAGTRLSVL.

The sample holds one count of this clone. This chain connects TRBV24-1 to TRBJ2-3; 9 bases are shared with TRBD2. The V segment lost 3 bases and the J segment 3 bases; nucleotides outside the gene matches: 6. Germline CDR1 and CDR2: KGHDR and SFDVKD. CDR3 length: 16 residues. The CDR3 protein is CATSDAAGGGTDTQYF. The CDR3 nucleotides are TGTGCCACCAGTGATGCAGCGGGGGGCGGGACAGATACGCAGTATTTT.

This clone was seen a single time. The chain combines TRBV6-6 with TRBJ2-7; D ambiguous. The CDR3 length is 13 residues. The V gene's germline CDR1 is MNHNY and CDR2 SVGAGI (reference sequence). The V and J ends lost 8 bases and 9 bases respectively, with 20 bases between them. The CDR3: CASQNRAPLGQYF. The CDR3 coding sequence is TGTGCCAGCCAAAACCGGGCTCCCTTAGGGCAGTACTTC.

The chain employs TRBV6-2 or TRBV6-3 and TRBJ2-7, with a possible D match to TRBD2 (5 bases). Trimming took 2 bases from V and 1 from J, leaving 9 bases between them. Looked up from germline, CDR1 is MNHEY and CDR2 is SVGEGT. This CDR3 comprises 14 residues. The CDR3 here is CASSYLRGSYEQYF. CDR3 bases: TGTGCCAGCAGTTACCTCCGAGGGTCCTACGAGCAGTACTTC.

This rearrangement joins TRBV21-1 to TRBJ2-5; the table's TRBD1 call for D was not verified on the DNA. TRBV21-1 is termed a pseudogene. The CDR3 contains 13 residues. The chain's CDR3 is CASSKLQQETQYF. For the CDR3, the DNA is TGTGCCAGCAGCAAACTACAGCAAGAGACCCAGTACTTC.

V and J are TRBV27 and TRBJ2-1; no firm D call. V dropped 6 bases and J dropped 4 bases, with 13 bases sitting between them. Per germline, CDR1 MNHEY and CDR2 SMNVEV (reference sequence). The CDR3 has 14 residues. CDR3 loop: CASSLNQVYNEQFF. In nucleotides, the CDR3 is TGTGCCAGCAGCCTAAACCAGGTGTACAATGAGCAGTTCTTC.

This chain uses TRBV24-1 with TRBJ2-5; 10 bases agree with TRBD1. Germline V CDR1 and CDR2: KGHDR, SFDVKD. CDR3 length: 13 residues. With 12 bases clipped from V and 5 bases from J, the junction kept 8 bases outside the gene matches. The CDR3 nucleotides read TGTGCCGTCGACAGGGGGCTCGGGGAGACCCAGTACTTC. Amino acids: CAVDRGLGETQYF.

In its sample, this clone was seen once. The CDR3 bases are TGTGCCAGCAGCAGCACCGGGACAGGGTTCGGCGAGCAGTACTTC. Protein product: CASSSTGTGFGEQYF. The chain recombines TRBV5-8 with TRBJ2-7; 9 bases map to TRBD1. This CDR3 region has 15 residues. Losses at the gene ends were 4 bases for V and 6 bases for J; bases not matched to a gene: 11. The germline V gene has CDR1 SGHTS and CDR2 YDEGEE.

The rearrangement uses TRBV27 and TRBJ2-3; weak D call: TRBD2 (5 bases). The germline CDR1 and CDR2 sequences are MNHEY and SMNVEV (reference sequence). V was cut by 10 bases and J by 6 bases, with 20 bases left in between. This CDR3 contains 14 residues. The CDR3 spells CATIPPGVEDTQYF. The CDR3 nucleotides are TGTGCCACCATTCCGCCCGGGGTGGAGGATACGCAGTATTTT.

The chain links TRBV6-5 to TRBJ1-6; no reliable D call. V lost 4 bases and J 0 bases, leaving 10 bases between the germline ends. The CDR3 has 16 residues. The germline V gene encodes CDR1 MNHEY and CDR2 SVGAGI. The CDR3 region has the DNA TGTGCCAGCAGTTGGGAGGGAAACTCCTATAATTCACCCCTCCACTTT. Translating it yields CASSWEGNSYNSPLHF.

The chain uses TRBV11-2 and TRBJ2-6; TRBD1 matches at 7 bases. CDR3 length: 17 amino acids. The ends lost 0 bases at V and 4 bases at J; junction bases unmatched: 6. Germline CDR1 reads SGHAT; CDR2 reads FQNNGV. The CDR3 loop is CASSLEPSRGGANVLTF. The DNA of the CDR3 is TGTGCCAGCAGCTTAGAACCCAGCAGGGGGGGGGCCAACGTCCTGACTTTC.

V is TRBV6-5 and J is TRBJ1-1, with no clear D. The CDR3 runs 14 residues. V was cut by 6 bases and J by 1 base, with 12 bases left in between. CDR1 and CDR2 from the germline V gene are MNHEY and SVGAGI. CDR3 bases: TGTGCCAGCAGCCGACTCCGCCCGAACACTGAAGCTTTCTTT. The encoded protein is CASSRLRPNTEAFF.

CDR3 loop: CASSLEGINAGELFF. The CDR3 nucleotides are TGTGCCAGCAGCTTAGAAGGTATCAACGCCGGGGAGCTGTTTTTT. The genes are TRBV7-7 and TRBJ2-2; D is unresolved. Germline CDR1 and CDR2: SSHAT and FNYEAQ (reference sequence). Deletions cut 1 base from V and 6 bases from J, with 12 bases between. The CDR3 totals 15 residues.

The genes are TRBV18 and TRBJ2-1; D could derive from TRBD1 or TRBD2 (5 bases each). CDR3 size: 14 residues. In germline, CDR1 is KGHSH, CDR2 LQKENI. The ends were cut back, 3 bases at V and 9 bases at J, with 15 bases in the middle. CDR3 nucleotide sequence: TGTGCCAGCTCACCCCGGGACGTCGGAAGTGAGCAGTTCTTC. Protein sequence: CASSPRDVGSEQFF.

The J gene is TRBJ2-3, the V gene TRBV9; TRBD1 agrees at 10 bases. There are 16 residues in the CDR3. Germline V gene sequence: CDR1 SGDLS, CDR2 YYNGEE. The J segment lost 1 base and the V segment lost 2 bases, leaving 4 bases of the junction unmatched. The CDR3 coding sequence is TGTGCCAGCAGCGTCGGACAGGGGGTGGGCACAGATACGCAGTATTTT. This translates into CASSVGQGVGTDTQYF.

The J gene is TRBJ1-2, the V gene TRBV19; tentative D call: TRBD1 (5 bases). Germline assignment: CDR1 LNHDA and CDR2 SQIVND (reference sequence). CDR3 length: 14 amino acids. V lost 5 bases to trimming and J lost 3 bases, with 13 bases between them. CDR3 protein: CASSARGGDYGYTF. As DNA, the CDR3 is TGTGCCAGTAGTGCCCGCGGGGGGGACTATGGCTACACCTTC.

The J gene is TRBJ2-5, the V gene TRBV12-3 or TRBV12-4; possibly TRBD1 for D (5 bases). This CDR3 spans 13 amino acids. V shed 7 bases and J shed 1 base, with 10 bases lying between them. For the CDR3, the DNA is TGTGCCAGCACCAGGCAGGGCCAAGAGACCCAGTACTTC. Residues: CASTRQGQETQYF.

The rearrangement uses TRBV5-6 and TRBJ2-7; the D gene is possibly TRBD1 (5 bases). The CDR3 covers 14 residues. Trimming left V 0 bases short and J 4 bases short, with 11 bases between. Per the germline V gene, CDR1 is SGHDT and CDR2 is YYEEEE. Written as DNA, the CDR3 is TGTGCCAGCAGCTTGGGTCAGGGTGGTTACGAGCAGTACTTC. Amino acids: CASSLGQGGYEQYF.

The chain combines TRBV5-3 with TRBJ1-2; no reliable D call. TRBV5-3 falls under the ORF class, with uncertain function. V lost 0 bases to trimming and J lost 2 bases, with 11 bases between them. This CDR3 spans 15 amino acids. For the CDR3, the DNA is TGTGCCAGAAGCTTGGTGGCAGAGCCGAACTATGGCTACACCTTC. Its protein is CARSLVAEPNYGYTF.

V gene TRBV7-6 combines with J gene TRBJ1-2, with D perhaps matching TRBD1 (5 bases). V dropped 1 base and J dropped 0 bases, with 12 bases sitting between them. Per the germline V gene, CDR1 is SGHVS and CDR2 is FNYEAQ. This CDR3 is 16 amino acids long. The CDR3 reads CASSLGGQAANYGYTF. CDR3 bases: TGTGCCAGCAGCTTAGGGGGCCAGGCAGCTAACTATGGCTACACCTTC.

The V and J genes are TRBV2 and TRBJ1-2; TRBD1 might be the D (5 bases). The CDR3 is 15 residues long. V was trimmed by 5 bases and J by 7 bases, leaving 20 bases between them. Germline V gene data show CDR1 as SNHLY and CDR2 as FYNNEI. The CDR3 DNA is TGTGCCAGCAGTCTTCCCCTGGGGGGTGTAACTGGCTACACCTTC. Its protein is CASSLPLGGVTGYTF.

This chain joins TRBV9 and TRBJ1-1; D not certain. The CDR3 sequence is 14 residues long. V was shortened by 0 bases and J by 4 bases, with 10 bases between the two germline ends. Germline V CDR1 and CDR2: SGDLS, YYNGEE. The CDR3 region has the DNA TGTGCCAGCAGCGTAGTATGGGATTCCACTGAAGCTTTCTTT. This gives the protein CASSVVWDSTEAFF.

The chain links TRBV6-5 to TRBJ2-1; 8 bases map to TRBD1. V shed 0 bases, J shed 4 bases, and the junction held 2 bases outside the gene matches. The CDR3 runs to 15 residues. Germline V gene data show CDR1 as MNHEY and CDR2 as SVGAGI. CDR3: CASSYSNRGYNEQFF. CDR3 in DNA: TGTGCCAGCAGTTACTCGAACAGGGGGTACAATGAGCAGTTCTTC.